This is a list of T cell receptor beta chains from one sample in a study of cytomegalovirus exposure and HLA in healthy donors. Here immunoSEQ multiplex PCR was the method, and the copy in TCRdb shows in-frame clones only, minus some. The sample consists of about 120,000 clones, roughly 84% of them appearing once. Sequencing was done on a sample of PBMCs. The receptors derive from a woman aged 25 to 39 in good health and CMV-seronegative. The CDR3 runs from the conserved cysteine through the conserved F or W. Each record gives: D gene, J gene, V gene, clone size, CDR3 DNA, CDR3 protein. A D gene is named only where the DNA matches it firmly. Clone size, where shown, is once, few, many, or a class for clones that have expanded.

TRBD1 TRBJ1-2 TRBV18 . TGTGCCAGCTCACGCAACCGGGACAGCAACTATGGCTACACCTTC CASSRNRDSNYGYTF
. TRBJ1-2 TRBV4-3 . TGCGCCAGCAGCCAAGACCTATTTACCATAGACAGGAGTAACTATGGCTACACCTTC CASSQDLFTIDRSNYGYTF
. TRBJ1-5 TRBV18 many TGTGCCAGCTCACCTGCCGTAGGGGATCAGCCCCAGCATTTT CASSPAVGDQPQHF
TRBD1 TRBJ2-3 TRBV10-3 . TGTGCCATCAGAGGGACAGGGAGCCCAGATACGCAGTATTTT CAIRGTGSPDTQYF
. TRBJ2-7 TRBV29-1 . TGCAGCGCCCAGGACACCCCTCACGAGCAGTACTTC CSAQDTPHEQYF
. TRBJ1-1 TRBV2 . TGTGCCAGCGCGGGGCCCGCAGCTATGAACACTGAAGCTTTCTTT CASAGPAAMNTEAFF
TRBD1 TRBJ1-2 TRBV18 . TGTGCCAGCTCACCCACGGCCGGGACAGGGCAGGGCTACACCTTC CASSPTAGTGQGYTF
. TRBJ1-5 TRBV6-1 . TGTGCCAGCCGAACGGGTGGCAATCAGCCCCAGCATTTT CASRTGGNQPQHF
TRBD2 TRBJ2-2 TRBV4-3 . TGCGCCAGCAGCCAAGAAGGGCTAGCGGGGGCCGGGGAGCTGTTTTTT CASSQEGLAGAGELFF
TRBD2 TRBJ2-2 TRBV5-1 . TGCGCCAGCAGCTTAGGGTCTAGCGGGGGAACCGGGGAGCTGTTTTTT CASSLGSSGGTGELFF